This T cell receptor beta chain was recovered during a study of blood T cell repertoires in COVID-19. Study processing details: Estimates of nucleated cell counts were drawn from the amplification of reference gene primers. Assay used: immunoSEQ multiplex PCR; TCRdb lists only in-frame clones, some missing. V, J and clone size reflect that table, while D and trimming were determined from the DNA. In the table there are approximately 54,000 clones, 90% of which are singletons. The CDR3 sequence is 16 residues long. The V gene's germline CDR1 is SGHDN and CDR2 FVKESK. V was clipped by 1 base and J by 1 base, with 13 bases between them.

The source of this sequence is a man aged 50 to 59 with acute or convalescent COVID-19. The sample taken for sequencing was peripheral blood. J is TRBJ1-2 and V is TRBV14; a weak D match, TRBD1 (5 bases). The CDR3 spells CASSQGGDPDNYGYTF. The CDR3, as DNA: TGTGCCAGCAGCCAAGGGGGGGATCCCGATAACTATGGCTACACCTTC.